This note documents a single T cell receptor (beta chain) sequence. Profiled with immunoSEQ multiplex PCR; TCRdb holds only in-frame clones, not every one. The sample has 34,000 or so clones, about 88% seen once. This sample was included in a study of regulatory and conventional T cells in RAG deficiency. Germline CDR1 and CDR2: GTSNPN and SVGIG (reference sequence). V lost 2 bases and J 8 bases, leaving 18 bases between the germline ends. The CDR3 runs to 14 residues. These data were likewise used in another study, on regulatory T cells. As that study records: Primers: 52 TRBV forward and 13 TRBJ reverse.

The source is a human donor in good health. The sequencing input was CD8+ T cells sorted from blood. The chain has TRBV30 and TRBJ1-2; D perhaps matches TRBD1 (6 bases). CDR3 nucleotide sequence: TGTGCCTGGAGTTTTGACGGGGGGCCGGGGGGCTACACCTTC. Encoded protein: CAWSFDGGPGGYTF.